What follows are 17 T cell receptor beta chains derived from one specimen sequenced in a study of T-cell memory formation after mild COVID-19. MiXCR was run by TCRdb on the 5' RACE reads, yielding one entry per CDR3 protein. The table has over 350,000 distinct CDR3 sequences, around a sixth seen once; the top ten hold around a fifth. Sequencing input: PBMCs or a T cell subset sorted from them (not recorded which). Source of these receptors: a man younger than 35 who had mild COVID-19 (a few samples of this study predate the infection). Cell type and time point are not known.

This clonotype was picked up a small number of times. V and J are TRBV5-4 and TRBJ2-5; possibly TRBD2 for D (6 bases). The V gene lost 4 bases and the J gene lost 4 bases, with 14 bases spanning the gap. The CDR3 runs to 14 residues. Per germline, CDR1 SGHNT and CDR2 YYREEE (reference sequence). DNA of the CDR3: TGTGCCAGCAGCAGTTCGGGGGTTGGAGAGACCCAGTACTTC. Amino acids: CASSSSGVGETQYF.

This clonotype was counted a few times. The chain recombines TRBV5-1 with TRBJ2-7; TRBD2 might be the D (5 bases). V was clipped by 2 bases and J by 3 bases, with 9 bases between them. Germline V gene sequence: CDR1 SGHRS, CDR2 YFSETQ. CDR3 length: 13 residues. CDR3 in DNA: TGCGCCAGCAGCTTTGATGAGGGCTACGAGCAGTACGTC. As protein: CASSFDEGYEQYV.

This clonotype was seen repeatedly, ten times or more. The chain is built from TRBV7-2 and TRBJ2-3, with D uncertain. The CDR3 loop spans 13 amino acids. Germline V CDR1 and CDR2: SGHTA, FQGNSA. The V end lost 2 bases, the J end lost 6 bases, and 9 bases lay between the germline ends. CDR3 in DNA: TGTGCCAGCAGCTTAAACCGTCGGGATACGCAGTATTTT. This encodes CASSLNRRDTQYF.

This chain uses TRBV6-5 with TRBJ2-5; D may match TRBD1 or TRBD2 (5 bases each). The CDR3 totals 13 residues. Germline V lookup: CDR1 MNHEY, CDR2 SVGAGI. V gave up 2 bases and J gave up 7 bases, with 11 bases separating them. CDR3: CASSYLGRATQYF. As DNA, the CDR3 is TGTGCCAGCAGTTACCTGGGACGGGCGACCCAGTACTTC.

In its sample, this clonotype was seen a few times. This chain links TRBV12-5 with TRBJ1-5, with TRBD1 as a possible D gene (5 bases). V shed 7 bases and J shed 6 bases, with 10 bases lying between them. The germline V gene encodes CDR1 LGHNT and CDR2 FRNRAP. This CDR3 has 12 amino acids. CDR3 loop: CASASGVQPQHF. The CDR3 bases are TGTGCTAGTGCCTCGGGGGTTCAGCCCCAGCATTTT. Full variable domain (missing parts from reference TRBV12-5 and TRBJ1-5): DARVTQTPRHKVTEMGQEVTMRCQPILGHNTVFWYRQTMMQGLELLAYFRNRAPLDDSGMPKDRFSAEMPDATLATLKIQPSEPRDSAVYFCASASGVQPQHFGDGTRLSIL.

V usage is TRBV7-9 and J usage is TRBJ1-1, with no clear D. This CDR3 contains 12 residues. The ends were cut back, 2 bases at V and 7 bases at J, with 8 bases in the middle. Per germline, CDR1 SEHNR and CDR2 FQNEAQ (reference sequence). The CDR3, as DNA: TGTGCCAGCAGCTTATTATACAGTGAAGCTTTCTTT. This sequence encodes CASSLLYSEAFF.

This clonotype was counted many times. This rearrangement joins TRBV7-3 to TRBJ2-1; 9 positions match TRBD2. Germline assignment: CDR1 SGHTA and CDR2 FQGTGA. The CDR3 sequence is 16 residues long. V shed 4 bases and J 1 base; nucleotides not matched to a gene: 5. The DNA for the CDR3 is TGTGCCAGCAGCTCGACTAGCGGATCATCCTACAATGAGCAGTTCTTC. The encoded protein is CASSSTSGSSYNEQFF.

This sequence joins TRBV12-3 or TRBV12-4 and TRBJ2-1; 10 bases map to TRBD2. After removal of 5 bases from V and 4 bases from J, the junction contained 8 bases not matched to a gene. The CDR3 is made up of 16 amino acids. DNA for the CDR3: TGTGCCAGCAGTCTCAGACTAGCGGGCCCATACAATGAGCAGTTCTTC. Its translation: CASSLRLAGPYNEQFF.

This clonotype was seen a handful of times. The chain uses TRBV7-2 and TRBJ2-3; the match to TRBD1 covers 8 bases. Trimming took 2 bases from V and 6 from J; bases not matched to a gene: 10. The length of the CDR3 is 16 residues. Germline V gives CDR1 SGHTA, CDR2 FQGNSA. The chain's CDR3 is CASSLFLRQGADTQYF. The CDR3 nucleotides are TGTGCCAGCAGCTTATTCCTCCGGCAGGGGGCGGATACGCAGTATTTT.

The J gene is TRBJ1-6, the V gene TRBV10-3; D might be TRBD1 (5 bases). From germline, CDR1 is ENHRY and CDR2 SYGVKD. The length of the CDR3 is 13 residues. V gave up 4 bases and J gave up 7 bases, with 8 bases separating them. CDR3: CAISGQGNSPLHF. The CDR3 DNA reads as TGTGCCATCAGTGGGCAGGGAAATTCACCCCTCCACTTT.

The CDR3 here is CASSQDMGGSGVYSSRAFF. In DNA, the CDR3 is TGCGCCAGCAGCCAAGATATGGGGGGGAGCGGGGTATACTCCTCGAGGGCTTTCTTT. V and J are TRBV4-3 and TRBJ1-1; D is perhaps TRBD1 (5 bases). The V gene's germline CDR1 is LGHNA and CDR2 YSLEER. Trimming shortened V by 0 bases and J by 11 bases, and 31 bases separated the two germline ends. The CDR3 consists of 19 residues.

This clonotype was counted between two and nine times. CDR3 in DNA: TGCAGTGCTAGTGGGGGGTCTCATTACAATGAGCAGTTCTTC. The encoded protein is CSASGGSHYNEQFF. The J gene is TRBJ2-1, the V gene TRBV20-1; D might be TRBD2 (6 bases). With 3 bases removed from V and 4 bases from J, the gap between germline ends came to 13 bases. The germline V gene has CDR1 DFQATT and CDR2 SNEGSKA (reference sequence). The CDR3 has 14 residues.

This clonotype was counted a few times. V and J are TRBV12-3 or TRBV12-4 and TRBJ1-1; D unclear. This CDR3 is 13 amino acids long. Trimming pared 4 bases from V and 0 bases from J, leaving 6 bases between. This CDR3 reads CASSSDVNTEAFF. DNA for the CDR3: TGTGCCAGCAGTTCCGACGTGAACACTGAAGCTTTCTTT.

There are a few counts of this clonotype. The chain couples TRBV7-2 to TRBJ1-2; TRBD1 agrees at 9 bases. The CDR3 is made up of 16 amino acids. Unmatched junction bases numbered 12, after V lost 3 bases and J lost 7 bases. Germline CDR1 reads SGHTA; CDR2 reads FQGNSA. CDR3 in DNA: TGTGCCAGCAGCTTGGGGCCGGGACAGGGTAAAAGTGGCTACACCTTC. Amino acids: CASSLGPGQGKSGYTF. Full variable domain (missing parts from reference TRBV7-2 and TRBJ1-2): GAGVSQSPSNKVTEKGKDVELRCDPISGHTALYWYRQSLGQGLEFLIYFQGNSAPDKSGLPSDRFSAERTGGSVSTLTIQRTQQEDSAVYLCASSLGPGQGKSGYTFGSGTRLTVV.

The chain links TRBV7-8 to TRBJ2-7; 8 bases are a match to TRBD2. The CDR3 has 14 amino acids. Trimming cost V 1 base and J 7 bases; bases outside gene matches: 6. The germline CDR1 and CDR2 sequences are SGHVS and FQNEAQ. Written as DNA, the CDR3 is TGTGCCAGCAGCTTAGACGGGGGGGCTGTGGAGCAGTACTTC. Its protein product is CASSLDGGAVEQYF.

This clonotype came up a few times. This chain joins TRBV10-3 and TRBJ1-2, with D uncertain. From germline, CDR1 is ENHRY and CDR2 SYGVKD. The CDR3 covers 13 residues. The germline V and J ends were trimmed by 4 bases and 4 bases, with 10 bases remaining between them. The CDR3 coding sequence is TGTGCCATCAGTGTTGAAGGGCCCTATGGCTACACCTTC. Amino acid sequence: CAISVEGPYGYTF.

This clonotype has more than one count but fewer than ten. The chain combines TRBV9 with TRBJ2-2, with D hard to call. The germline gives CDR1 SGDLS, CDR2 YYNGEE. CDR3 length equals 15 residues. V was cut by 0 bases and J by 6 bases, with 12 bases left in between. In nucleotides, the CDR3 is TGTGCCAGCAGCGTAGACCTAGGTGCCTCCGGGGAGCTGTTTTTT. Its protein is CASSVDLGASGELFF.